The clone carrying this T cell receptor beta chain occurred a few times. What it recognizes is unknown. The data derive from a study of T cells in localized non-small cell lung cancer. Study results and limitations: Uninvolved adjacent lung showed the highest T cell clonality, exceeding tumor.

Measured with immunoSEQ multiplex PCR; TCRdb has only the in-frame clones, and not every one. Altogether roughly 4,300 clones are present, over 25% being singletons, with the ten largest covering around 8.4%. Germline loops: CDR1 SGDLS, CDR2 YYNGEE. Trimming cost V 5 bases and J 2 bases; bases outside gene matches: 3. This CDR3 comprises 15 residues. The TCR originated in a male donor older than 55 with stage I lung adenocarcinoma. Here the sequenced sample was lung tumor tissue, taken before any cancer treatment. This chain joins TRBV9 and TRBJ2-5, with 13 bases matching TRBD2. The CDR3 protein is CASRLTSGGQETQYF. The CDR3 DNA reads TGTGCCAGCAGGCTGACTAGCGGGGGGCAAGAGACCCAGTACTTC.